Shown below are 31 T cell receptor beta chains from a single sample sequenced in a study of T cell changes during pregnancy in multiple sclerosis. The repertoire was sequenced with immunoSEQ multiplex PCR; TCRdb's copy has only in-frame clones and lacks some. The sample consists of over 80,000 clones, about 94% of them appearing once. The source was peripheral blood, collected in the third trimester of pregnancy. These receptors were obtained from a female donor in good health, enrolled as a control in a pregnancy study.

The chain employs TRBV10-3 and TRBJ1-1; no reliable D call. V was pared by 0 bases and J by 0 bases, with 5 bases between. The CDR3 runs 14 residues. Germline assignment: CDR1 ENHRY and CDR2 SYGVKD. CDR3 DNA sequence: TGTGCCATCAGTGAGTCGATAGTGAACACTGAAGCTTTCTTT. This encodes CAISESIVNTEAFF.

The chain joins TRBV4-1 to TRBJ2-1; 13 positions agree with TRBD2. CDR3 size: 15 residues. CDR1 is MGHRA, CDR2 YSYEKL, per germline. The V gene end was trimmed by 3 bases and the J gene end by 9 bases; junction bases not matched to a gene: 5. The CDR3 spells CASSHGLAGVGEQFF. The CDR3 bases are TGCGCCAGCAGCCATGGACTAGCGGGAGTGGGTGAGCAGTTCTTC.

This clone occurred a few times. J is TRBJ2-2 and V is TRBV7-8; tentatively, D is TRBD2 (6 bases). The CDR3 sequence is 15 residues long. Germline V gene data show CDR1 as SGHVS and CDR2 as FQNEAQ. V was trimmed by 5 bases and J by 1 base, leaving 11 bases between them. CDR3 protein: CASSTGLLNTGELFF. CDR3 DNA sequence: TGTGCCAGCAGCACGGGACTCCTGAACACCGGGGAGCTGTTTTTT.

DNA for the CDR3: TGTGCCAGCAGTTTCGCCCCGGACAATGAGCAGTTCTTC. Translated, it gives CASSFAPDNEQFF. This rearrangement joins TRBV27 to TRBJ2-1; D is uncertain. V was clipped by 3 bases and J by 5 bases, with 8 bases between them. CDR1 MNHEY and CDR2 SMNVEV come from the germline V gene (reference sequence). The CDR3 is 13 residues long.

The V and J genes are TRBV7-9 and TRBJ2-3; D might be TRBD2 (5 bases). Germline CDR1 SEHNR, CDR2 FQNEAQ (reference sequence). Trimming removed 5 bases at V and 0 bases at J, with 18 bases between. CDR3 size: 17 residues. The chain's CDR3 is CASSPPWERPSTDTQYF. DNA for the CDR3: TGTGCCAGCAGCCCACCCTGGGAGCGACCTAGCACAGATACGCAGTATTTT.

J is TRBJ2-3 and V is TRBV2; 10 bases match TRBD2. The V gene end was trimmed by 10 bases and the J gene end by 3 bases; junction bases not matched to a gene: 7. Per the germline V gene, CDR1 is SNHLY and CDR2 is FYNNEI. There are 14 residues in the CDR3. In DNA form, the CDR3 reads TGTGCCACCAGGGCTAGCGGGAGTACAGATACGCAGTATTTT. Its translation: CATRASGSTDTQYF.

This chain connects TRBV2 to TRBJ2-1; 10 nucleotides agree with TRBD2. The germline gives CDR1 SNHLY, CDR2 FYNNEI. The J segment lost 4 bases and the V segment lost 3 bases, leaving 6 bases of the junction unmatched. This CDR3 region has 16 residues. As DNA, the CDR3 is TGTGCCAGCAGTGAGGGTAGCGGGAGGTTATACAATGAGCAGTTCTTC. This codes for CASSEGSGRLYNEQFF. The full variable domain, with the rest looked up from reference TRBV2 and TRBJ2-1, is EPEVTQTPSHQVTQMGQEVILRCVPISNHLYFYWYRQILGQKVEFLVSFYNNEISEKSEIFDDQFSVERPDGSNFTLKIRSTKLEDSAMYFCASSEGSGRLYNEQFFGPGTRLTVL.

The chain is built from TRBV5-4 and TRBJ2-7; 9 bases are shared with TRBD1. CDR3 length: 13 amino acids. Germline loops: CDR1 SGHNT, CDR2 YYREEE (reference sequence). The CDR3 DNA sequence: TGTGCGACGGGGGACAGGGTTTCTTACGAGCAGTACTTC. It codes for CATGDRVSYEQYF. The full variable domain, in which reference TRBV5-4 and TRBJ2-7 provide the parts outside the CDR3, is ETGVTQSPTHLIKTRGQQVTLRCSSQSGHNTVSWYQQALGQGPQFIFQYYREEENGRGNFPPRFSGLQFPNYSSELNVNALELDDSALYLCATGDRVSYEQYFGPGTRLTVT.

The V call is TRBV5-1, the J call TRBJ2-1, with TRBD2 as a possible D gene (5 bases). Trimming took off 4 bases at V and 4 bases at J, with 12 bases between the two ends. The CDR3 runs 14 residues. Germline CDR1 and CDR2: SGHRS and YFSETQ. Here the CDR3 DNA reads TGCGCCAGCAGCCCGAGGGCGGCTTACAATGAGCAGTTCTTC. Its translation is CASSPRAAYNEQFF.

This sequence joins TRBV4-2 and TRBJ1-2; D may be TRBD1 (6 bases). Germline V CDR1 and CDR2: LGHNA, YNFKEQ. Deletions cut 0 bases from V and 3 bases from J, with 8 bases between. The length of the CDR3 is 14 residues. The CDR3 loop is CASSQDGGDYGYTF. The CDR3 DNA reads TGTGCCAGCAGCCAAGATGGGGGCGACTATGGCTACACCTTC.

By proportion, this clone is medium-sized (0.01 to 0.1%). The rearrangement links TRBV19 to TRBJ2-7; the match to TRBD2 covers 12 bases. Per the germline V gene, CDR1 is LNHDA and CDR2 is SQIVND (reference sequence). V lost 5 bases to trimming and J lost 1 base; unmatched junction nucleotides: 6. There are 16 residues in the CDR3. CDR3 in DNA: TGTGCCAGTAGTCCTCGGACTAGCGGGATATCCTACGAGCAGTACTTC. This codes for CASSPRTSGISYEQYF.

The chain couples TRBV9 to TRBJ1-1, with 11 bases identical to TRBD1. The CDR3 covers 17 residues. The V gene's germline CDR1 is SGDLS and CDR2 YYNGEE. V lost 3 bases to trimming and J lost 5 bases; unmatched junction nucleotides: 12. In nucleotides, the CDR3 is TGTGCCAGCAGCGGCCCCTTGGGGACAGGGGGTCCTACTGAAGCTTTCTTT. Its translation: CASSGPLGTGGPTEAFF.

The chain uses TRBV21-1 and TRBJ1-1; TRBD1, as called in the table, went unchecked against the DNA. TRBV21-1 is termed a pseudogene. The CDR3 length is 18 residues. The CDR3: CASTPRRQGAWQNTEAFF. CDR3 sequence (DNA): TGTGCCAGCACTCCTAGGCGGCAGGGGGCTTGGCAGAACACTGAAGCTTTCTTT.

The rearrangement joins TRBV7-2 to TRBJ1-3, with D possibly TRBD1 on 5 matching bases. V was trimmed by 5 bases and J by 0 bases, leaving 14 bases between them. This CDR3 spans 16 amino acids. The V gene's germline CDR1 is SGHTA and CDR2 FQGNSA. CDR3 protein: CASSPGLLLSGNTIYF. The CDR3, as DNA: TGTGCCAGCAGCCCGGGACTGCTCCTCTCTGGAAACACCATATATTTT. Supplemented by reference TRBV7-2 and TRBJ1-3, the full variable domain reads GAGVSQSPSNKVTEKGKDVELRCDPISGHTALYWYRQSLGQGLEFLIYFQGNSAPDKSGLPSDRFSAERTGGSVSTLTIQRTQQEDSAVYLCASSPGLLLSGNTIYFGEGSWLTVV.

CDR3 bases: TGTGCCAGCTCACCGGGACTAGGATCAGATACGCAGTATTTT. It is translated as CASSPGLGSDTQYF. The V and J genes are TRBV18 and TRBJ2-3, with 8 nucleotides matching TRBD2. The CDR3 is 14 residues long. Germline-derived CDR1 and CDR2 are KGHSH and LQKENI. The junction had 3 bases not matched to a gene; V was cut back by 3 bases and J by 4 bases.

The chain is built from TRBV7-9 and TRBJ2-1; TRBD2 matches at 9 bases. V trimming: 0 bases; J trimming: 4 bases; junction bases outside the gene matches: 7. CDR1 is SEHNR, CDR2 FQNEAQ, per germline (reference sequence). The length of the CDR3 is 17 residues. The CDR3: CASSLAWREGIYNEQFF. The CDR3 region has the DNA TGTGCCAGCAGCTTAGCCTGGCGGGAGGGGATATACAATGAGCAGTTCTTC.

As DNA, the CDR3 is TGTGCCAGCAGCTTGGAGGACGGGAGAGTCTACGAGCAGTACTTC. As protein: CASSLEDGRVYEQYF. The chain recombines TRBV5-4 with TRBJ2-7; possibly TRBD2 for D (6 bases). The CDR3 is made up of 15 amino acids. Germline V CDR1 and CDR2: SGHNT, YYREEE (reference sequence). Trimming shortened V by 0 bases and J by 3 bases, and 13 bases separated the two germline ends.

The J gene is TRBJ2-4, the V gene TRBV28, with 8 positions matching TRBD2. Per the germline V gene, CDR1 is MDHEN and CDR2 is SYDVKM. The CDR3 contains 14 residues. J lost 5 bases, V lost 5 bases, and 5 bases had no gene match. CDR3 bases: TGTGCCAGCAGTCCAACCGGGAGGGAAAACATTCAGTACTTC. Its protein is CASSPTGRENIQYF.

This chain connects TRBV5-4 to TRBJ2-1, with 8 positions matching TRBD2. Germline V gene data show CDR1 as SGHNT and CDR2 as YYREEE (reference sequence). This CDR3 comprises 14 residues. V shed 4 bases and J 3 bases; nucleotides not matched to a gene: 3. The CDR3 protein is CASSPGGVYNEQFF. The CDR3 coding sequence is TGTGCCAGCAGCCCGGGGGGGGTCTACAATGAGCAGTTCTTC.

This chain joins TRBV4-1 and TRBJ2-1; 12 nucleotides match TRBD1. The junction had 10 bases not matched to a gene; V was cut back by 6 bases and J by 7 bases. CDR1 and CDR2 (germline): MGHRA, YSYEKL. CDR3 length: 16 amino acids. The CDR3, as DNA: TGCGCCAGCAGACCCACCGGGACAGGGGGCTTTAATGAGCAGTTCTTC. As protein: CASRPTGTGGFNEQFF.

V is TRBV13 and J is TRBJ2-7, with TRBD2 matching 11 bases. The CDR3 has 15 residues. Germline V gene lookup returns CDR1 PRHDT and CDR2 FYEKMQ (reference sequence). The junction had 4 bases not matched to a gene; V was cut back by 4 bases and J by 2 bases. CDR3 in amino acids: CASSSSGRPTYEQYF. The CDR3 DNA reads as TGTGCCAGCAGCTCTAGCGGGAGGCCAACCTACGAGCAGTACTTC.

In DNA, the CDR3 is TGTGCCAGCAGTCACCCGGAGACCGGGACTAAAAAATACGAGCAGTACTTC. Its translation is CASSHPETGTKKYEQYF. The chain carries TRBV28 and TRBJ2-7; 7 bases line up with TRBD2. The V and J ends lost 5 bases and 4 bases, in that order; junction bases with no gene match: 17. CDR3 length equals 17 residues. Germline CDR1 is MDHEN and CDR2 is SYDVKM.

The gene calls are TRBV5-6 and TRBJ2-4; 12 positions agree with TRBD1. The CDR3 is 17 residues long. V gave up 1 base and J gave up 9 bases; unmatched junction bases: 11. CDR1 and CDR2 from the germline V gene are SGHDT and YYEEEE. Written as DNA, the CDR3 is TGTGCCAGCAGCTTGCAGGGGACAGGGGGCGCGGGGGGCATTCAGTACTTC. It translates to CASSLQGTGGAGGIQYF.

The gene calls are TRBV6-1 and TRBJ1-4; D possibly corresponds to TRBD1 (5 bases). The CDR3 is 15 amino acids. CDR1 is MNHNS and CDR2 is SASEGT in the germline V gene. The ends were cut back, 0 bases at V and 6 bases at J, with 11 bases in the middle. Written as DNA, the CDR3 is TGTGCCAGCAGTGAAGCTTGGGGGAGGCATGAAAAACTGTTTTTT. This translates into CASSEAWGRHEKLFF.

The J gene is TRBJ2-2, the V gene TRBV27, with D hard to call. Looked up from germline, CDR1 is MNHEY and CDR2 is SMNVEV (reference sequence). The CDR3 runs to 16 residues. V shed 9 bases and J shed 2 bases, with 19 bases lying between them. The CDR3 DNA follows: TGTGCCAGTTCGCCTACAGTCCTCAGAAACACCGGGGAGCTGTTTTTT. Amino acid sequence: CASSPTVLRNTGELFF.

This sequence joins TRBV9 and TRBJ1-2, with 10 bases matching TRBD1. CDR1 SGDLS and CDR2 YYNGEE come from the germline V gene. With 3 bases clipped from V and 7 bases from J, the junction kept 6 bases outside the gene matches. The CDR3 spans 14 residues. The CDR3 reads CASSAGTGEGGYTF. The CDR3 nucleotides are TGTGCCAGCAGCGCAGGGACAGGGGAGGGTGGCTACACCTTC.

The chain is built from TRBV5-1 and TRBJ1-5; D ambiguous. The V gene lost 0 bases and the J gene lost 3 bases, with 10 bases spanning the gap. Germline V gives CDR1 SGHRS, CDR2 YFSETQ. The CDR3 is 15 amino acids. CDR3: CASSLDSRNNQPQHF. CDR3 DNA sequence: TGCGCCAGCAGCTTGGACAGTCGAAACAATCAGCCCCAGCATTTT.

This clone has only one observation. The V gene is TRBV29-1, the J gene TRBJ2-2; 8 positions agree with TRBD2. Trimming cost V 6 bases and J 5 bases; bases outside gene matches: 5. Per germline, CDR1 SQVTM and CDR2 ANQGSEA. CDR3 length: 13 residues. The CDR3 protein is CSVQTGGTGELFF. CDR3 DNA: TGCAGCGTCCAGACGGGAGGGACCGGGGAGCTGTTTTTT.

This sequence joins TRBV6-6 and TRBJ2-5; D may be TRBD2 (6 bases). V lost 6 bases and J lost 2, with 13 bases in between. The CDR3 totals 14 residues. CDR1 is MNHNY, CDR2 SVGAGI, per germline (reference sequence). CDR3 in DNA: TGTGCCAGCAGCCGGCGGGACTTTCAAGAGACCCAGTACTTC. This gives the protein CASSRRDFQETQYF.

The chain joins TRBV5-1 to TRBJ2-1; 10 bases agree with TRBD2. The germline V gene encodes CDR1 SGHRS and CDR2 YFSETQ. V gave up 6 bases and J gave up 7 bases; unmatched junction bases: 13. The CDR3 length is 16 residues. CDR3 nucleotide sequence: TGCGCCAGCAACAATCCCGGGACTAGCGAGACTAATGAGCAGTTCTTC. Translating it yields CASNNPGTSETNEQFF.

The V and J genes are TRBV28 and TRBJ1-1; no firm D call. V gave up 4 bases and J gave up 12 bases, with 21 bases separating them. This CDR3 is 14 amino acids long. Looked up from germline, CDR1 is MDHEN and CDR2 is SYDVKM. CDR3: CASSSPLAGLRTFF. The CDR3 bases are TGTGCCAGCAGTTCCCCGCTAGCAGGATTAAGAACTTTCTTT.